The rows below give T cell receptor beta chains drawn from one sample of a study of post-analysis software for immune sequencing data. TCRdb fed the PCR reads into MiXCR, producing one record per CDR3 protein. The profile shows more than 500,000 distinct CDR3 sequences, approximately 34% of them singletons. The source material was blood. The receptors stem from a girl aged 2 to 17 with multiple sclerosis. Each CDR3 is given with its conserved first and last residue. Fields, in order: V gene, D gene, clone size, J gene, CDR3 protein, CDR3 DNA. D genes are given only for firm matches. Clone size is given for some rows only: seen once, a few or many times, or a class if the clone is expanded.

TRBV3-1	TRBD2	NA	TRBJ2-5	CASSQESRAGAPGTQYF	TGTGCCAGCAGCCAAGAAAGTCGAGCGGGGGCACCGGGGACCCAGTACTTC
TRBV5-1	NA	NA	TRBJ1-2	CASSLTGFDDYGYTF	TGCGCCAGCAGCTTGACGGGCTTCGACGACTATGGCTACACCTTC
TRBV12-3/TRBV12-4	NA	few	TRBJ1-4	CASRPTGRLNEKLFF	TGTGCCAGCAGACCAACAGGACGGCTTAATGAAAAACTGTTTTTT
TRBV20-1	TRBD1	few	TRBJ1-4	CSAPTTDRGFEKLFF	TGCAGTGCTCCTACCACTGACAGGGGATTTGAAAAACTGTTTTTT
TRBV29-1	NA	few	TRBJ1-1	CSVDGGGEAFF	TGCAGCGTTGACGGCGGGGGTGAAGCTTTCTTT
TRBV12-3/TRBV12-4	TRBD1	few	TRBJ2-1	CATATTGISEQFF	TGTGCCACCGCCACGACAGGGATTAGTGAGCAGTTCTTC
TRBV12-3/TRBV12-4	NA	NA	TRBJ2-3	CASSLSRGGDTQYF	TGTGCCAGCAGCTTGAGCCGAGGGGGAGATACGCAGTATTTT
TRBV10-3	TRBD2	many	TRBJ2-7	CATARTSESYEQYF	TGTGCCACCGCCCGTACTAGCGAATCCTACGAGCAGTACTTC
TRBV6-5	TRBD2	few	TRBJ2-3	CASSLVSGGPSDTQYF	TGTGCCAGCAGCCTCGTTAGCGGGGGCCCCTCAGATACGCAGTATTTT
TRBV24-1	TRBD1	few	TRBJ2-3	CATSDLQGARTDTQYF	TGTGCCACCAGTGATTTACAGGGGGCTCGCACAGATACGCAGTATTTT
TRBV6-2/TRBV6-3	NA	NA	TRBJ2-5	CASTNKETQYF	TGTGCCAGCACCAATAAAGAGACCCAGTACTTC
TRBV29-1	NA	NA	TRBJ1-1	CSVSPDRANTEAFF	TGCAGCGTTAGCCCGGACAGAGCGAACACTGAAGCTTTCTTT
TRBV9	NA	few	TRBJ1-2	CASSVGGGGDYGYTF	TGTGCCAGCAGCGTAGGAGGAGGCGGGGACTATGGCTACACCTTC
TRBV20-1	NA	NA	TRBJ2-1	CSARVLTVGENNYNEQFF	TGCAGTGCTAGAGTTCTGACTGTCGGCGAGAATAACTACAATGAGCAGTTCTTC
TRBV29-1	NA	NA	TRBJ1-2	CSVESLRAGPNYGYTF	TGCAGCGTTGAGTCCCTTCGGGCAGGGCCTAACTATGGCTACACCTTC
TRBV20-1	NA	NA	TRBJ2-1	CSARDSLALYNEQFF	TGCAGTGCTAGAGATTCCCTAGCGCTCTACAATGAGCAGTTCTTC
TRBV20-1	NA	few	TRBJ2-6	CSARPGVGGANVLTF	TGCAGTGCTAGGCCAGGGGTAGGTGGGGCCAACGTCCTGACTTTC